Presented here are 26 T cell receptor beta chains from one specimen sequenced in a study of cytomegalovirus exposure and HLA in healthy donors. This PCR relied on a set of 60 Vbeta primers and 13 Jbeta primers. Data came from immunoSEQ multiplex PCR; TCRdb stores just in-frame clones and leaves some out. There are tens of thousands of clones in the sample; about 80% occur only once, and around 1.5% lies in the top ten. Sequencing used PBMCs. The origin of the receptors is a male donor in good health and CMV-seronegative.

The chain is built from TRBV5-1 and TRBJ2-7; 10 nucleotides align to TRBD2. The CDR3 contains 16 residues. The J segment lost 2 bases and the V segment lost 0 bases, leaving 5 bases of the junction unmatched. Germline V lookup: CDR1 SGHRS, CDR2 YFSETQ. Here the CDR3 reads CASSLESSGSPYEQYF. The CDR3 DNA is TGCGCCAGCAGCTTGGAATCTAGCGGGAGCCCCTACGAGCAGTACTTC.

CDR3 coding DNA: TGCGCCAGCAGCACCCGACAAAGTGCTGTGTATGGCTACACCTTC. The encoded protein is CASSTRQSAVYGYTF. This sequence joins TRBV4-3 and TRBJ1-2; unclear D gene. The germline V gene has CDR1 LGHNA and CDR2 YSLEER. The CDR3 runs to 15 residues. The V and J ends lost 5 bases and 5 bases respectively, with 18 bases between them.

This clone showed up just a few times. CDR3 residues: CASSLVVLGAVEKLFF. The CDR3 bases are TGTGCCAGCAGCTTGGTCGTTTTAGGGGCGGTTGAAAAACTGTTTTTT. The genes are TRBV5-5 and TRBJ1-4; perhaps TRBD1 as D (5 bases). V lost 0 bases and J lost 7, with 16 bases in between. The CDR3 spans 16 residues. Germline CDR1 SGHKS, CDR2 YYEKEE (reference sequence). Drawing the rest from reference TRBV5-5 and TRBJ1-4, the complete variable domain is DAGVTQSPTHLIKTRGQQVTLRCSPISGHKSVSWYQQVLGQGPQFIFQYYEKEERGRGNFPDRFSARQFPNYSSELNVNALLLGDSALYLCASSLVVLGAVEKLFFGSGTQLSVL.

This chain joins TRBV2 and TRBJ2-7; 9 bases line up with TRBD1. After removal of 10 bases from V and 6 bases from J, the junction contained 13 bases not matched to a gene. The CDR3 is made up of 14 amino acids. Germline CDR1 is SNHLY and CDR2 is FYNNEI. The CDR3 DNA is TGTGCCACACCCGCAACCGGGACAGGGAGCGAGCAGTACTTC. This sequence encodes CATPATGTGSEQYF.

This chain links TRBV28 with TRBJ2-1; 11 positions match TRBD2. The CDR3 totals 16 residues. Unmatched junction bases numbered 5, after V lost 3 bases and J lost 4 bases. Germline CDR1 is MDHEN and CDR2 is SYDVKM. CDR3 nucleotide sequence: TGTGCCAGCAGTTTCCCAGCTAGCGGGGGGTACAATGAGCAGTTCTTC. This translates into CASSFPASGGYNEQFF.

The chain combines TRBV5-5 with TRBJ1-5; perhaps TRBD1 as D (6 bases). Germline CDR1 reads SGHKS; CDR2 reads YYEKEE (reference sequence). Trimming took off 5 bases at V and 11 bases at J, with 11 bases between the two ends. The CDR3 extends over 11 amino acids. This chain's CDR3 is CASRQGLAQHF. Written as DNA, the CDR3 is TGTGCCAGCAGACAGGGTTTGGCCCAGCATTTT. Full variable domain (rest looked up from reference TRBV5-5 and TRBJ1-5): DAGVTQSPTHLIKTRGQQVTLRCSPISGHKSVSWYQQVLGQGPQFIFQYYEKEERGRGNFPDRFSARQFPNYSSELNVNALLLGDSALYLCASRQGLAQHFGDGTRLSIL.

This clone was seen more than once but under ten times. V is TRBV29-1 and J is TRBJ2-7; D call uncertain. Germline CDR1 is SQVTM and CDR2 is ANQGSEA. The V end lost 4 bases, the J end lost 2 bases, and 12 bases lay between the germline ends. The length of the CDR3 is 13 residues. CDR3 in DNA: TGCAGCGTTGCCTTTGGGCAGGCCTACGAGCAGTACTTC. It codes for CSVAFGQAYEQYF.

This clone appeared a few times. The chain employs TRBV4-2 and TRBJ2-4; D might be TRBD2 (6 bases). The V and J ends lost 0 bases and 0 bases respectively, with 12 bases between them. The V gene's germline CDR1 is LGHNA and CDR2 YNFKEQ. The CDR3 length is 17 residues. The CDR3 is CASSQDNEGLAKNIQYF. The CDR3 DNA is TGTGCCAGCAGCCAAGATAATGAGGGACTAGCCAAAAACATTCAGTACTTC.

The sample holds a few counts of this clone. The CDR3, as DNA: TGTGCCAGCAGCGGCCGACGGAGTTACGAGCAGTACTTC. Its protein product is CASSGRRSYEQYF. The chain joins TRBV11-2 to TRBJ2-7; no definite D call. The CDR3 sequence is 13 residues long. The germline V and J ends were trimmed by 5 bases and 4 bases, with 12 bases remaining between them. Germline assignment: CDR1 SGHAT and CDR2 FQNNGV.

This chain links TRBV6-1 with TRBJ1-1, with unresolved D. With 7 bases removed from V and 1 base from J, the gap between germline ends came to 10 bases. The length of the CDR3 is 13 residues. Germline assignment: CDR1 MNHNS and CDR2 SASEGT. The CDR3 nucleotides read TGTGCCAGCACTAAGGGAGGGAACACTGAAGCTTTCTTT. Its translation is CASTKGGNTEAFF.

This clone occurred a few times. The CDR3 loop is CASSFGRQGRADTQYF. For the CDR3, the DNA is TGTGCCAGCAGTTTCGGGAGACAGGGCCGTGCAGATACGCAGTATTTT. This chain links TRBV27 with TRBJ2-3, with D perhaps matching TRBD1 (7 bases). CDR3 length equals 16 residues. Trimming left V 3 bases short and J 4 bases short, with 17 bases between. Germline CDR1 and CDR2: MNHEY and SMNVEV (reference sequence).

The V and J genes are TRBV28 and TRBJ1-1; 9 bases are shared with TRBD1. The CDR3 runs 14 residues. Germline CDR1 MDHEN, CDR2 SYDVKM. The ends lost 6 bases at V and 4 bases at J; junction bases unmatched: 6. The CDR3 DNA is TGTGCCAGCAGCCGGGACAGGGTGATCACTGAAGCTTTCTTT. It encodes CASSRDRVITEAFF.

Here the CDR3 reads CASSLPTGGSVGELFF. For the CDR3, the DNA is TGTGCCAGCAGTTTACCGACAGGGGGCTCGGTCGGGGAGCTGTTTTTT. The chain couples TRBV27 to TRBJ2-2, with 10 bases lining up with TRBD1. The CDR3 runs 16 residues. In germline, CDR1 is MNHEY, CDR2 SMNVEV (reference sequence). V trimming: 2 bases; J trimming: 7 bases; junction bases outside the gene matches: 7.

The rearrangement joins TRBV7-8 to TRBJ1-1; TRBD1 might be the D (5 bases). Trimming removed 2 bases at V and 11 bases at J, with 9 bases between. The CDR3 is 11 amino acids. Per the germline V gene, CDR1 is SGHVS and CDR2 is FQNEAQ. The CDR3 DNA sequence: TGTGCCAGCAGCTTAAGCGGGGGGGCTTTCTTT. It is translated as CASSLSGGAFF.

This CDR3 is CASSSLQGIFDSAEAFF. In DNA form, the CDR3 reads TGTGCCAGCAGTTCTTTACAGGGCATTTTTGATTCGGCTGAAGCTTTCTTT. This rearrangement joins TRBV28 to TRBJ1-1; a possible D gene is TRBD1 (6 bases). The CDR3 runs to 17 residues. Deletions cut 4 bases from V and 6 bases from J, with 24 bases between. Germline V gives CDR1 MDHEN, CDR2 SYDVKM.

The chain links TRBV6-5 to TRBJ1-1; D might be TRBD1 (6 bases). Germline-derived CDR1 and CDR2 are MNHEY and SVGAGI. V was shortened by 6 bases and J by 6 bases, with 14 bases between the two germline ends. This CDR3 has 13 amino acids. This chain's CDR3 is CASRWGPSAEAFF. CDR3 sequence (DNA): TGTGCCAGCAGATGGGGGCCGAGCGCTGAAGCTTTCTTT.

V is TRBV28 and J is TRBJ1-3; D gene ambiguous. Between the trimmed V and J ends, which lost 3 bases and 3 bases, there was a span of 6 bases. Germline-derived CDR1 and CDR2 are MDHEN and SYDVKM. This CDR3 has 13 amino acids. The CDR3 DNA reads as TGTGCCAGCAGTTTTTCCGGTGGAAACACCATATATTTT. The encoded protein is CASSFSGGNTIYF.

This clone was counted only a few times. The CDR3 bases are TGTGCCAGTAGTATCTGGGGACAGGGGCCACCTGAAGCTTTCTTT. This gives the protein CASSIWGQGPPEAFF. The chain carries TRBV19 and TRBJ1-1, with 10 bases identical to TRBD1. V was pared by 3 bases and J by 6 bases, with 7 bases of the junction left unmatched. In germline, CDR1 is LNHDA, CDR2 SQIVND (reference sequence). The CDR3 sequence is 15 residues long.

This chain uses TRBV2 with TRBJ2-5; no firm D call. The CDR3 consists of 14 residues. The germline V gene has CDR1 SNHLY and CDR2 FYNNEI. V was cut by 6 bases and J by 2 bases, with 13 bases left in between. The CDR3 sequence is CASSISRGQETQYF. In nucleotides, the CDR3 is TGTGCCAGCAGCATTTCGAGAGGACAAGAGACCCAGTACTTC.

This rearrangement joins TRBV7-6 to TRBJ1-2; D gene ambiguous. Trimming pared 5 bases from V and 8 bases from J, leaving 18 bases between. Germline V gives CDR1 SGHVS, CDR2 FNYEAQ. There are 14 residues in the CDR3. The chain's CDR3 is CASSQEESFGGYTF. The DNA for the CDR3 is TGTGCCAGCAGCCAAGAGGAATCCTTCGGGGGCTACACCTTC.

The rearrangement uses TRBV7-6 and TRBJ1-1; D is unresolved. This CDR3 has 13 residues. Germline CDR1 is SGHVS and CDR2 is FNYEAQ. V dropped 0 bases and J dropped 6 bases, with 8 bases sitting between them. The CDR3 DNA sequence: TGTGCCAGCAGCTTAGCAGAGGGATCTGAAGCTTTCTTT. The encoded protein is CASSLAEGSEAFF.

This clone was detected once. The V call is TRBV18, the J call TRBJ1-4; D may be TRBD1 (5 bases). In germline, CDR1 is KGHSH, CDR2 LQKENI. The CDR3 extends over 15 amino acids. Trimming took 2 bases from V and 4 from J, leaving 11 bases between them. The chain's CDR3 is CASSPGAVNNEKLFF. DNA for the CDR3: TGTGCCAGCTCACCAGGGGCAGTGAATAATGAAAAACTGTTTTTT.

The rearrangement uses TRBV4-1 and TRBJ1-1; perhaps TRBD1 as D (5 bases). V shed 0 bases and J shed 1 base, with 15 bases lying between them. The CDR3 spans 17 residues. The V gene's germline CDR1 is MGHRA and CDR2 YSYEKL. Here the CDR3 reads CASSQEWGGVPNTEAFF. As DNA, the CDR3 is TGCGCCAGCAGCCAAGAATGGGGGGGGGTGCCGAACACTGAAGCTTTCTTT.

This clone was seen a single time. The chain has TRBV5-5 and TRBJ2-7, with 8 bases lining up with TRBD2. J was trimmed by 3 bases and V by 6 bases; bases with no gene match: 8. There are 14 residues in the CDR3. Germline CDR1 SGHKS, CDR2 YYEKEE (reference sequence). CDR3 sequence reads: CASTRGGVIYEQYF. In DNA, the CDR3 is TGTGCCAGCACACGGGGGGGGGTGATCTACGAGCAGTACTTC. Based on the CDR3 plus reference TRBV5-5 and TRBJ2-7, the full variable domain is DAGVTQSPTHLIKTRGQQVTLRCSPISGHKSVSWYQQVLGQGPQFIFQYYEKEERGRGNFPDRFSARQFPNYSSELNVNALLLGDSALYLCASTRGGVIYEQYFGPGTRLTVT.

CDR3 residues: CASSLEQGNEKLFF. The CDR3 DNA follows: TGCGCCAGCAGCTTGGAACAGGGTAATGAAAAACTGTTTTTT. This chain links TRBV5-1 with TRBJ1-4; perhaps TRBD1 as D (6 bases). Trimming shortened V by 0 bases and J by 4 bases, and 7 bases separated the two germline ends. The CDR3 is 14 residues long. From germline, CDR1 is SGHRS and CDR2 YFSETQ.

V gene TRBV4-3 combines with J gene TRBJ2-1; unclear D gene. Germline values: CDR1 LGHNA, CDR2 YSLEER. V was cut by 0 bases and J by 8 bases, with 14 bases left in between. The CDR3 spans 15 residues. CDR3 nucleotides: TGCGCCAGCAGCCAAGACCGGTCTCGCTTATATGAGCAGTTCTTC. Protein product: CASSQDRSRLYEQFF.